This record looks at one T cell receptor beta chain sequence and its context. The length of the CDR3 is 13 residues. Trimming took 3 bases from V and 9 from J, leaving 12 bases between them. Germline V gene lookup returns CDR1 MNHEY and CDR2 SMNVEV (reference sequence). Data came from immunoSEQ multiplex PCR; TCRdb stores just in-frame clones and leaves some out. The sample lists about 89,000 clones, about 94% seen once, with roughly 0.24% in the top ten. This sample stems from a study of technical replicates of blood from a few donors. Sequencing input: T cells isolated from PBMCs. The receptor was derived from a human donor in good health. This chain uses TRBV27 with TRBJ1-5, with no clear D. The CDR3, as DNA: TGTGCCAGCAGTTTGGGCAAGTTCTGGCCCCAGCATTTT. Translating it yields CASSLGKFWPQHF.